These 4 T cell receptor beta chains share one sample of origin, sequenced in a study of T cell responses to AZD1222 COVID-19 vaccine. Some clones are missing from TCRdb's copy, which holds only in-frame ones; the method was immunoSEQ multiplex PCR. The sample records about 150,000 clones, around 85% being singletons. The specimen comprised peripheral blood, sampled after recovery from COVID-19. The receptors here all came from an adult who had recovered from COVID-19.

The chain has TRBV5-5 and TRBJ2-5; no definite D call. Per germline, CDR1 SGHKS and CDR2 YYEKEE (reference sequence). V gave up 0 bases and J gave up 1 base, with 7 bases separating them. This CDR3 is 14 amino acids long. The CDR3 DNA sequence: TGTGCCAGCAGCTTGGGATTCGGCCAAGAGACCCAGTACTTC. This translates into CASSLGFGQETQYF.

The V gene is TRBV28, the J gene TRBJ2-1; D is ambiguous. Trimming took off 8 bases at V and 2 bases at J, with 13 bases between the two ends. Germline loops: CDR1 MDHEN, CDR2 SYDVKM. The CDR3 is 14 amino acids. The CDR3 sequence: CASQPIGTYNEQFF. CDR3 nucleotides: TGTGCCAGCCAGCCAATCGGCACCTACAATGAGCAGTTCTTC. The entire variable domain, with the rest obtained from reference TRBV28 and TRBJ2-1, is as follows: DVKVTQSSRYLVKRTGEKVFLECVQDMDHENMFWYRQDPGLGLRLIYFSYDVKMKEKGDIPEGYSVSREKKERFSLILESASTNQTSMYLCASQPIGTYNEQFFGPGTRLTVL.

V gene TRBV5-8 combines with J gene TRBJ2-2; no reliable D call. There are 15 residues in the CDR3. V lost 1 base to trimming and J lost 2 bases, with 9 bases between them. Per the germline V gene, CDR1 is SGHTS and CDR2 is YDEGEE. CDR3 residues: CASSLRVINTGELFF. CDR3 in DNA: TGTGCCAGCAGCTTGAGAGTTATTAACACCGGGGAGCTGTTTTTT.

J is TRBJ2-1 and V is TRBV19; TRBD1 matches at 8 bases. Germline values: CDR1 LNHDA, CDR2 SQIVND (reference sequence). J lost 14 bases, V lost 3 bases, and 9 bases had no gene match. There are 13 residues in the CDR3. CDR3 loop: CASSITSDRGEFF. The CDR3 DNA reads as TGTGCCAGTAGTATCACGTCCGACAGGGGTGAGTTCTTC. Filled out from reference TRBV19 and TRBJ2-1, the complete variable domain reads DGGITQSPKYLFRKEGQNVTLSCEQNLNHDAMYWYRQDPGQGLRLIYYSQIVNDFQKGDIAEGYSVSREKKESFPLTVTSAQKNPTAFYLCASSITSDRGEFFGPGTRLTVL.